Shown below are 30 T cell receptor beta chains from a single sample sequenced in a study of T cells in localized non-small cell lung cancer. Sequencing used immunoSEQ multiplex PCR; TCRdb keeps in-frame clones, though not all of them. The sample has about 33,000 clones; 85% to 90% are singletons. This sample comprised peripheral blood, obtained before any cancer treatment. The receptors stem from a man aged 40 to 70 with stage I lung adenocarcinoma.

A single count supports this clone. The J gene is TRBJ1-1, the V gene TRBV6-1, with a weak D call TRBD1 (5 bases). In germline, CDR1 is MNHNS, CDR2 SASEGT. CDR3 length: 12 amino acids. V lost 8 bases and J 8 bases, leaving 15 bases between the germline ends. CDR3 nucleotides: TGTGCCAGCTCATATCCGGGGCTAGAAGCTTTCTTT. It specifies CASSYPGLEAFF.

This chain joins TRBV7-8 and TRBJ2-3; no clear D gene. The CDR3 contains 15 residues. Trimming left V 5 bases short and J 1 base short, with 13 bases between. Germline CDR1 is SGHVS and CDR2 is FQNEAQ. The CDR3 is CASSKEPGGTDTQYF. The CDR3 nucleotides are TGTGCCAGCAGCAAAGAGCCAGGAGGCACAGATACGCAGTATTTT.

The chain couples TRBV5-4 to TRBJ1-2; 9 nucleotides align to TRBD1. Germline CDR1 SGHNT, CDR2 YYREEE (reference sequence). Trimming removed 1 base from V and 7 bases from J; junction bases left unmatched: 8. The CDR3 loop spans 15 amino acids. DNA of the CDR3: TGTGCCAGCAGCTTGAAGACAGGGGGTTTGAGTGGCTACACCTTC. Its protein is CASSLKTGGLSGYTF. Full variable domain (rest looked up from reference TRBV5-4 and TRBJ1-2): ETGVTQSPTHLIKTRGQQVTLRCSSQSGHNTVSWYQQALGQGPQFIFQYYREEENGRGNFPPRFSGLQFPNYSSELNVNALELDDSALYLCASSLKTGGLSGYTFGSGTRLTVV.

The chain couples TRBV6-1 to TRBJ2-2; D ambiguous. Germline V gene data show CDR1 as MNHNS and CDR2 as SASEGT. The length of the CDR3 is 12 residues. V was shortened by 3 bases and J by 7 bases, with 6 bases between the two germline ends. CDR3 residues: CASSDWGGELFF. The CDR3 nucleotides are TGTGCCAGCAGTGACTGGGGCGGGGAGCTGTTTTTT.

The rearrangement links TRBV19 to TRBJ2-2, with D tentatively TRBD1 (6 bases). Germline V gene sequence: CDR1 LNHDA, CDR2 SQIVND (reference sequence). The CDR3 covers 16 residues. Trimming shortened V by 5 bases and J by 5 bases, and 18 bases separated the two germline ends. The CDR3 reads CASSSVWGQATGELFF. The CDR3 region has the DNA TGTGCCAGTAGTTCAGTTTGGGGGCAGGCGACCGGGGAGCTGTTTTTT.

CDR3 region: CALYGGKLFF. CDR3 nucleotides: TGTGCCTTATACGGGGGAAAACTGTTTTTT. V gene TRBV30 combines with J gene TRBJ1-4; TRBD1 might be the D (5 bases). Germline V gene lookup returns CDR1 GTSNPN and CDR2 SVGIG (reference sequence). V was pared by 7 bases and J by 10 bases, with 10 bases between. The CDR3 totals 10 residues.

The CDR3 region has the DNA TGTGCCAGCAGTCTGGGTCTCCGGGGGACCCAGTACTTC. It yields the protein CASSLGLRGTQYF. The chain joins TRBV2 to TRBJ2-5, with a weak D call TRBD2 (5 bases). The CDR3 spans 13 residues. V lost 5 bases, J lost 7 bases, and 14 bases lay in between. The germline CDR1 and CDR2 sequences are SNHLY and FYNNEI. The full variable domain, rest sourced from reference TRBV2 and TRBJ2-5, is EPEVTQTPSHQVTQMGQEVILRCVPISNHLYFYWYRQILGQKVEFLVSFYNNEISEKSEIFDDQFSVERPDGSNFTLKIRSTKLEDSAMYFCASSLGLRGTQYFGPGTRLLVL.

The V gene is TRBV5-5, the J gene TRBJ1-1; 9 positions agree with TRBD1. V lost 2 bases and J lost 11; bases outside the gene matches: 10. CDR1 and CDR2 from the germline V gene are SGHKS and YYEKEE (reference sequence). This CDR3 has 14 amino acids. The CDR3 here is CASSFLGTGIDAFF. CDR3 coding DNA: TGTGCCAGCAGCTTTCTAGGGACAGGGATTGACGCTTTCTTT.

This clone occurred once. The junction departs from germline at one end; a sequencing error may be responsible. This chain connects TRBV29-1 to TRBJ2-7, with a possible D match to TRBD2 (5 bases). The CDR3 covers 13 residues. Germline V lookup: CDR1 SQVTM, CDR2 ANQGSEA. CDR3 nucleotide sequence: TGCAGCGTCGAAGACGGCGGGTCCTACGAGCAGTACTTC. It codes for CSVEDGGSYEQYF.

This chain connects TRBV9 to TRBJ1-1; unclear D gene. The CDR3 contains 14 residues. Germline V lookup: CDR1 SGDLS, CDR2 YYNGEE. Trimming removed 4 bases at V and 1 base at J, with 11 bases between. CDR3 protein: CASSLDGGNTEAFF. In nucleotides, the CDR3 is TGTGCCAGCAGCCTAGACGGAGGGAACACTGAAGCTTTCTTT.

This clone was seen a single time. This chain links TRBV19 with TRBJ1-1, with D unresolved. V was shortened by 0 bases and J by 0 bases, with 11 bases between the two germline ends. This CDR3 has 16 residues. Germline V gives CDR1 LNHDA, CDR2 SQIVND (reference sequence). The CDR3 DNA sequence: TGTGCCAGTAGTATAGATCTTTATTCATTGAACACTGAAGCTTTCTTT. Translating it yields CASSIDLYSLNTEAFF.

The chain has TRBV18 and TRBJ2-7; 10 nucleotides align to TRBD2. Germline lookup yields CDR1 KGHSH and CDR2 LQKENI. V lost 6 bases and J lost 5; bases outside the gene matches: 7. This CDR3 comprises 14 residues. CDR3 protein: CASSEAGGPDEQYF. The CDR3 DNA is TGTGCCAGCTCCGAAGCGGGGGGGCCGGACGAGCAGTACTTC.

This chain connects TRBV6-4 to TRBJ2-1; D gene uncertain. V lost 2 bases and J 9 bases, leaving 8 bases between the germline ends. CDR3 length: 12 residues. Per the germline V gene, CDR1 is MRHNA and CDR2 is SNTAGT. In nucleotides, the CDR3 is TGTGCCAGCAGTGACGTGGGCCGTGAGCAGTTCTTC. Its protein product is CASSDVGREQFF.

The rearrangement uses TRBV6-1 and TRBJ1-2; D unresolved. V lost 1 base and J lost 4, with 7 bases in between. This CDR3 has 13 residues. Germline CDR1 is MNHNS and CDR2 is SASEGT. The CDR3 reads CASSEDVSYGYTF. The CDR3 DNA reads TGTGCCAGCAGTGAAGATGTGAGCTATGGCTACACCTTC.

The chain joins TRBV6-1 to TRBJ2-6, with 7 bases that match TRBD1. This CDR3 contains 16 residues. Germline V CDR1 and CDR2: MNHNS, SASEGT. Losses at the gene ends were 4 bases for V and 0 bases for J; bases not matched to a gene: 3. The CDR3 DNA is TGTGCCAGCAGTGGGGGACAGAGCTCTGGGGCCAACGTCCTGACTTTC. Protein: CASSGGQSSGANVLTF.

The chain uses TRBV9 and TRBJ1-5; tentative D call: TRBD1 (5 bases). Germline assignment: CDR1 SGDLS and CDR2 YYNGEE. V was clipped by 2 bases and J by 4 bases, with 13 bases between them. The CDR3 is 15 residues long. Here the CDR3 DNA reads TGTGCCAGCAGCGTGGGAGGTGGGGGAAATCAGCCCCAGCATTTT. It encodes CASSVGGGGNQPQHF.

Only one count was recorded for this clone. In DNA, the CDR3 is TGTGCCAGCAGCTTAAGGTGGTCCTCCGCAGAGACCCAGTACTTC. This encodes CASSLRWSSAETQYF. The chain combines TRBV7-2 with TRBJ2-5; D ambiguous. The CDR3 contains 15 residues. Germline CDR1 reads SGHTA; CDR2 reads FQGNSA. Trimming took 2 bases from V and 4 from J, leaving 14 bases between them. Full variable domain (outside the CDR3, taken from reference TRBV7-2 and TRBJ2-5): GAGVSQSPSNKVTEKGKDVELRCDPISGHTALYWYRQSLGQGLEFLIYFQGNSAPDKSGLPSDRFSAERTGGSVSTLTIQRTQQEDSAVYLCASSLRWSSAETQYFGPGTRLLVL.

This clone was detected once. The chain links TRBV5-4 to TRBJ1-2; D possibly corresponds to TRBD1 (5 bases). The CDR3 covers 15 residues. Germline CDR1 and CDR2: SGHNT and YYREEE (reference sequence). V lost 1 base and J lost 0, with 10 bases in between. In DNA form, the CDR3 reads TGTGCCAGCAGCTTGAGGGGCGGAACTAACTATGGCTACACCTTC. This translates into CASSLRGGTNYGYTF. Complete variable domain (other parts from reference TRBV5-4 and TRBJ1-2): ETGVTQSPTHLIKTRGQQVTLRCSSQSGHNTVSWYQQALGQGPQFIFQYYREEENGRGNFPPRFSGLQFPNYSSELNVNALELDDSALYLCASSLRGGTNYGYTFGSGTRLTVV.

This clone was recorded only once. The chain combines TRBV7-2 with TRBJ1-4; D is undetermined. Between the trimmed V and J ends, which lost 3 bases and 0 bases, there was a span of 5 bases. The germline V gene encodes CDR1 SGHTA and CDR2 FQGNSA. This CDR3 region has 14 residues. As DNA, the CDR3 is TGTGCCAGCAGCTTTAGTACAACTAATGAAAAACTGTTTTTT. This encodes CASSFSTTNEKLFF.

CDR3 in DNA: TGCGCCAGCAGCTTGGAGGGACAGGGGGCCGGCACTGAAGCTTTCTTT. Translation gives CASSLEGQGAGTEAFF. The chain links TRBV5-1 to TRBJ1-1; TRBD1 agrees at 12 bases. CDR3 length: 16 residues. Unmatched junction bases numbered 4, after V lost 0 bases and J lost 4 bases. Germline lookup yields CDR1 SGHRS and CDR2 YFSETQ.

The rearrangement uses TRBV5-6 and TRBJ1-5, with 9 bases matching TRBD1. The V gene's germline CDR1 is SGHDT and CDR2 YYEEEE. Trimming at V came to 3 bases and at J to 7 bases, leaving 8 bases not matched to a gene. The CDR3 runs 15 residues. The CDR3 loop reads CASSSTGGRSQPQHF. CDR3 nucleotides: TGTGCCAGCAGCTCGACAGGGGGACGATCCCAGCCCCAGCATTTT.

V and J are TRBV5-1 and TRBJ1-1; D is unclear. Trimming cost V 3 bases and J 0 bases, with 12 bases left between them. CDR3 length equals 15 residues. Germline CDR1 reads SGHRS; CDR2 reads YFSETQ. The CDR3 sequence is CASSYTGLLNTEAFF. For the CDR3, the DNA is TGCGCCAGCAGCTATACCGGACTTTTGAACACTGAAGCTTTCTTT.

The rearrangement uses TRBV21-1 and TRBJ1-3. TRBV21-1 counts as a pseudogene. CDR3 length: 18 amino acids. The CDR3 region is CASSNGTAKASSGNTIYF. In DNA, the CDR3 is TGTGCCAGCAGCAATGGGACGGCAAAGGCTTCCTCTGGAAACACCATATATTTT.

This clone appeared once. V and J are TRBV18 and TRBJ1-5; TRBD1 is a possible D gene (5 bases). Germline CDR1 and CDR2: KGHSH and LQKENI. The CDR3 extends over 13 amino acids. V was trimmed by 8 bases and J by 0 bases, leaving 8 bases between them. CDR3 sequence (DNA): TGTGCCAGCGTAGACAGTAGCAATCAGCCCCAGCATTTT. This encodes CASVDSSNQPQHF.

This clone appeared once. This chain's CDR3 is CASSPRQGNPGNTIYF. The CDR3 DNA reads TGTGCCAGCAGCCCCCGACAGGGTAATCCTGGAAACACCATATATTTT. This chain joins TRBV7-8 and TRBJ1-3; 7 nucleotides match TRBD1. Germline V CDR1 and CDR2: SGHVS, FQNEAQ. The length of the CDR3 is 16 residues. With 5 bases clipped from V and 2 bases from J, the junction kept 9 bases outside the gene matches.

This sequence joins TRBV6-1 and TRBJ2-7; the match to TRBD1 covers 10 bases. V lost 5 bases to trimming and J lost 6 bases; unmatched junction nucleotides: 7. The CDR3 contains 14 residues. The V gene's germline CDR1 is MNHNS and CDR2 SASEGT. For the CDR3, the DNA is TGTGCCAGCAGTTCCCGGACAGGGGGAGGCGAGCAGTACTTC. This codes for CASSSRTGGGEQYF.

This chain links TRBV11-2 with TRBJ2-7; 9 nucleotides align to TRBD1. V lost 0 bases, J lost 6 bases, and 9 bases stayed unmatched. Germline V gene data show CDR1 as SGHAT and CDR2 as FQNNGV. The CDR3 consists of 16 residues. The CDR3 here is CASSLETGTGLGEQYF. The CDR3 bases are TGTGCCAGCAGCTTAGAGACCGGGACAGGGTTAGGCGAGCAGTACTTC.

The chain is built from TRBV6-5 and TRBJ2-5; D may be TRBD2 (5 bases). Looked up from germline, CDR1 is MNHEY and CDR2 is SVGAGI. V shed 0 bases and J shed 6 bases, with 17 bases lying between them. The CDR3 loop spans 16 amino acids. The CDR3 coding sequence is TGTGCCAGCAGTTACTCGTGGGCTAGAGGGCGGAAGACCCAGTACTTC. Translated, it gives CASSYSWARGRKTQYF.

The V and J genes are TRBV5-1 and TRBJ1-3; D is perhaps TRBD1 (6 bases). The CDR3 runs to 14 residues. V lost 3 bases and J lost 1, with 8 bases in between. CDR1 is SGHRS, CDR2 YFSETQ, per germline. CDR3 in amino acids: CASSSTGSGNTIYF. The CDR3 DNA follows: TGCGCCAGCAGCTCAACAGGGTCTGGAAACACCATATATTTT. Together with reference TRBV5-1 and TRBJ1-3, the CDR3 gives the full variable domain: KAGVTQTPRYLIKTRGQQVTLSCSPISGHRSVSWYQQTPGQGLQFLFEYFSETQRNKGNFPGRFSGRQFSNSRSEMNVSTLELGDSALYLCASSSTGSGNTIYFGEGSWLTVV.

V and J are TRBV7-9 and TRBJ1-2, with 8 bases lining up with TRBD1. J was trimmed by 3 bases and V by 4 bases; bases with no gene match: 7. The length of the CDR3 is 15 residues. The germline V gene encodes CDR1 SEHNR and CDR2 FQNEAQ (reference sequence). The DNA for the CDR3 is TGTGCCAGCAGCTCAGGACAGGGAGGAGACTATGGCTACACCTTC. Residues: CASSSGQGGDYGYTF.